This entry features one TCR beta chain sequence. Its target is not known. The data were obtained in a study of cytomegalovirus exposure and HLA in healthy donors. Findings of the study overall: Sequence variants that were highly shared formed a cluster that was likely a sequencing artifact. Per a later analysis, HLA-associated TCR beta chains showed more clonal expansion than other, equally common TCR beta chains. In a later analysis, TCR beta V- and J-gene trimming was associated with a missense DCLRE1C variant.

Donors likely had unrecorded immune exposures despite being nominally healthy when sampled. Germline V CDR1 and CDR2: MNHNS, SASEGT. This CDR3 region has 15 residues. The V gene end was trimmed by 4 bases and the J gene end by 8 bases; junction bases not matched to a gene: 11. Use of 60 Vbeta and 13 Jbeta primers characterized the PCR. Sequencing was performed with immunoSEQ multiplex PCR; in TCRdb, only in-frame clones are kept and a portion is missing. This table has under 200,000 clones, around nine tenths appearing once. Sequencing was carried out using PBMCs. The V gene is TRBV6-1, the J gene TRBJ1-5; 7 positions match TRBD1. This clonotype was obtained from a woman under 30 in good health and CMV-seronegative. As DNA, the CDR3 is TGTGCCAGCAGTGGACCCGACAGGGTATTTGAGCCCCAGCATTTT. This codes for CASSGPDRVFEPQHF.